This passage covers 32 T cell receptor beta chains from one sample sequenced in a study of T cells in Graves' hyperthyroidism and ophthalmopathy. Authors of the study amplified TCR beta CDR3 regions from RNA transcripts. A first-round RT-PCR of the TCR CDR3 used the HTBI primer set. TCRdb reanalysed the multiplex PCR reads using MiXCR and keeps one entry per CDR3 protein. The data contain 660,000 or so distinct CDR3 sequences, less than 45% of them singletons. Input material: peripheral blood or thyroid tissue (not recorded which). The receptors come from an adult man with Graves' disease, either hyperthyroidism or ophthalmopathy (not recorded which).

This chain joins TRBV7-9 and TRBJ1-6; D not certain. The CDR3 has 16 amino acids. Looked up from germline, CDR1 is SEHNR and CDR2 is FQNEAQ (reference sequence). V was clipped by 2 bases and J by 3 bases, with 11 bases between them. The CDR3 DNA follows: TGTGCCAGCAGCTTATCCCCAGGATACTATAATTCACCCCTCCACTTT. Residues: CASSLSPGYYNSPLHF. Based on the CDR3 plus reference TRBV7-9 and TRBJ1-6, the full variable domain is DTGVSQNPRHKITKRGQNVTFRCDPISEHNRLYWYRQTLGQGPEFLTYFQNEAQLEKSRLLSDRFSAERPKGSFSTLEIQRTEQGDSAMYLCASSLSPGYYNSPLHFGNGTRLTVT.

This clonotype has a handful of counts. The chain combines TRBV7-8 with TRBJ2-7; no definite D call. The CDR3 loop spans 13 amino acids. Per germline, CDR1 SGHVS and CDR2 FQNEAQ. V dropped 5 bases and J dropped 3 bases, with 11 bases sitting between them. DNA of the CDR3: TGTGCCAGCAGCCTCGCCCACGGCTACGAGCAGTACTTC. The encoded protein is CASSLAHGYEQYF.

CDR3 DNA sequence: TGTGCCAGCAGCCGAGGGTTAAGAGAGGGTGAAGCTTTCTTT. Translating gives CASSRGLREGEAFF. The chain joins TRBV9 to TRBJ1-1; D remains ambiguous. The germline V and J ends were trimmed by 4 bases and 7 bases, with 17 bases remaining between them. The CDR3 has 14 residues. The germline CDR1 and CDR2 sequences are SGDLS and YYNGEE.

The gene calls are TRBV19 and TRBJ1-2; maybe TRBD1 (5 bases). Trimming stripped 10 bases from V and 0 bases from J, with 21 bases between. This CDR3 has 16 amino acids. Germline CDR1 is LNHDA and CDR2 is SQIVND (reference sequence). This CDR3 is CATTPIGGNTNYGYTF. The DNA for the CDR3 is TGTGCCACTACCCCGATTGGGGGGAACACTAACTATGGCTACACCTTC.

This clonotype was seen at least ten times. The chain is built from TRBV29-1 and TRBJ1-2; 9 nucleotides agree with TRBD1. The CDR3 length is 13 residues. Germline trimming cut 7 bases from V and 6 bases from J; bases unmatched to any gene: 9. Germline lookup yields CDR1 SQVTM and CDR2 ANQGSEA. Here the CDR3 reads CSARGTGRNGYTF. DNA of the CDR3: TGCAGCGCGAGGGGGACAGGGCGAAATGGCTACACCTTC.

The CDR3 here is CASRREQGAYEQYF. The CDR3 DNA follows: TGCGCCAGCAGACGCGAGCAGGGGGCCTACGAGCAGTACTTC. This chain uses TRBV5-1 with TRBJ2-7; 7 bases line up with TRBD1. There are 14 residues in the CDR3. Germline V lookup: CDR1 SGHRS, CDR2 YFSETQ. Trimming took 5 bases from V and 2 from J; bases not matched to a gene: 7.

With regard to this clonotype: A much larger clonotype is one base distant, so this may be a read error. This sequence joins TRBV6-5 and TRBJ1-1, with D unclear. Looked up from germline, CDR1 is MNHEY and CDR2 is SVGAGI. Trimming took off 4 bases at V and 0 bases at J, with 6 bases between the two ends. CDR3 length: 13 amino acids. CDR3 bases: TGTGCCAGCAGTTCCGTGGTGAACACTGAAGCTTTCTTT. The encoded protein is CASSSVVNTEAFF.

The sample holds a few counts of this clonotype. CDR3 in amino acids: CASATPNRGPTEAFF. Here the CDR3 DNA reads TGTGCCAGCGCGACGCCAAACAGGGGCCCCACTGAAGCTTTCTTT. V is TRBV7-9 and J is TRBJ1-1; 7 bases line up with TRBD1. The CDR3 is made up of 15 amino acids. The junction had 13 bases not matched to a gene; V was cut back by 8 bases and J by 4 bases. Germline V lookup: CDR1 SEHNR, CDR2 FQNEAQ (reference sequence).

In its sample, this clonotype was seen a few times. This chain joins TRBV7-6 and TRBJ2-7; 7 bases are a match to TRBD2. The germline V gene encodes CDR1 SGHVS and CDR2 FNYEAQ. The CDR3 sequence is 14 residues long. Losses at the gene ends were 4 bases for V and 4 bases for J; bases not matched to a gene: 7. The CDR3 bases are TGTGCCAGCAGCTCCCTAGCGGAAACTTACGAGCAGTACTTC. This sequence encodes CASSSLAETYEQYF.

This chain joins TRBV27 and TRBJ2-7; 7 bases match TRBD1. CDR3 length equals 14 residues. Per the germline V gene, CDR1 is MNHEY and CDR2 is SMNVEV (reference sequence). The junction had 7 bases not matched to a gene; V was cut back by 6 bases and J by 2 bases. The CDR3 reads CASSLTGATYEQYF. The CDR3 DNA sequence: TGTGCCAGCAGCTTAACAGGGGCAACCTACGAGCAGTACTTC.

On this clonotype: A much more abundant neighbour one base away suggests this may be a read error. The chain carries TRBV7-9 and TRBJ1-4; 10 bases agree with TRBD1. Looked up from germline, CDR1 is SEHNR and CDR2 is FQNEAQ (reference sequence). The CDR3 extends over 15 amino acids. CDR3 bases: TGTGCCAGCAGCACCTTAGACAGGGGGCCTGAAAAACTGCTTTTT. This gives the protein CASSTLDRGPEKLLF.

CDR3: CSAREWDRDSNQPQHF. In nucleotides, the CDR3 is TGCAGTGCTAGAGAATGGGACAGGGATAGCAATCAGCCCCAGCATTTT. The chain uses TRBV20-1 and TRBJ1-5; TRBD1 agrees at 9 bases. Unmatched junction bases numbered 3, after V lost 0 bases and J lost 0 bases. Germline CDR1 reads DFQATT; CDR2 reads SNEGSKA (reference sequence). The length of the CDR3 is 16 residues.

The chain carries TRBV5-1 and TRBJ2-7; D possibly corresponds to TRBD1 (5 bases). Trimming removed 0 bases from V and 3 bases from J, with 13 bases in between. The CDR3 consists of 15 residues. Germline V lookup: CDR1 SGHRS, CDR2 YFSETQ. CDR3: CASSLAQGKGYEQYF. The CDR3 DNA follows: TGCGCCAGCAGCTTGGCGCAGGGAAAAGGCTACGAGCAGTACTTC.

This clonotype was counted many times. V gene TRBV29-1 combines with J gene TRBJ1-4; possible D gene TRBD1, 6 bases. CDR3 size: 15 residues. Germline CDR1 SQVTM, CDR2 ANQGSEA. The V gene lost 1 base and the J gene lost 2 bases, with 11 bases spanning the gap. CDR3 sequence (DNA): TGCAGCGTTGAAGGGACAGCGGCTACTAATGAAAAACTGTTTTTT. Its protein is CSVEGTAATNEKLFF. The variable domain in full, with the rest retrieved from reference TRBV29-1 and TRBJ1-4, is SAVISQKPSRDICQRGTSLTIQCQVDSQVTMMFWYRQQPGQSLTLIATANQGSEATYESGFVIDKFPISRPNLTFSTLTVSNMSPEDSSIYLCSVEGTAATNEKLFFGSGTQLSVL.

The genes are TRBV11-2 and TRBJ2-5, with D tentatively TRBD1 or TRBD2 (5 bases each). Germline V gene data show CDR1 as SGHAT and CDR2 as FQNNGV. Trimming pared 1 base from V and 9 bases from J, leaving 15 bases between. This CDR3 contains 14 residues. As DNA, the CDR3 is TGTGCCAGCAGCTTAGTGGGGCTAGCCCGAGCCCAGTACTTC. Residues: CASSLVGLARAQYF.

This chain uses TRBV2 with TRBJ1-4; D is perhaps TRBD1 (5 bases). The CDR3 covers 15 residues. CDR1 SNHLY and CDR2 FYNNEI come from the germline V gene. Deletions cut 0 bases from V and 8 bases from J, with 13 bases between. CDR3 region: CASSEAVWRGEKLFF. The CDR3 DNA reads as TGTGCCAGCAGTGAAGCAGTGTGGAGGGGCGAAAAACTGTTTTTT.

Many counts were recorded for this clonotype. V is TRBV7-9 and J is TRBJ1-4; tentative D call: TRBD1 (6 bases). V dropped 5 bases and J dropped 7 bases, with 11 bases sitting between them. Germline V gene lookup returns CDR1 SEHNR and CDR2 FQNEAQ (reference sequence). This CDR3 has 13 residues. The CDR3 DNA reads TGTGCCAGCAGCCAGGGGTTTGGTGAAAAACTGTTTTTT. This translates into CASSQGFGEKLFF. Looking up the rest from reference TRBV7-9 and TRBJ1-4 gives the full variable domain: DTGVSQNPRHKITKRGQNVTFRCDPISEHNRLYWYRQTLGQGPEFLTYFQNEAQLEKSRLLSDRFSAERPKGSFSTLEIQRTEQGDSAMYLCASSQGFGEKLFFGSGTQLSVL.

This rearrangement joins TRBV29-1 to TRBJ2-3; 10 nucleotides line up with TRBD2. CDR1 and CDR2 from the germline V gene are SQVTM and ANQGSEA. The CDR3 totals 13 residues. The ends lost 6 bases at V and 3 bases at J; junction bases unmatched: 3. CDR3 sequence (DNA): TGCAGCGTAGCGGGAGGGGCGACAGATACGCAGTATTTT. It translates to CSVAGGATDTQYF.

This rearrangement joins TRBV7-8 to TRBJ1-6; TRBD1 agrees at 7 bases. This CDR3 is 17 amino acids long. Germline CDR1 and CDR2: SGHVS and FQNEAQ. V lost 5 bases and J lost 5; bases outside the gene matches: 12. CDR3 nucleotides: TGTGCCAGCAGCCGGACTGCGAGGGGGCCCAATAATTCACCCCTCCACTTT. It yields the protein CASSRTARGPNNSPLHF.

This clonotype was seen repeatedly, ten times or more. The chain has TRBV19 and TRBJ2-7; TRBD1 matches at 8 bases. The germline V gene has CDR1 LNHDA and CDR2 SQIVND (reference sequence). The CDR3 consists of 12 residues. The J segment lost 6 bases and the V segment lost 5 bases, leaving 3 bases of the junction unmatched. CDR3 DNA sequence: TGTGCCAGTAGTCAGGGGGCCAGCGAGCAGTACTTC. It yields the protein CASSQGASEQYF.

V usage is TRBV10-3 and J usage is TRBJ1-4; D may be TRBD1 (6 bases). The CDR3 extends over 12 amino acids. Germline CDR1 and CDR2: ENHRY and SYGVKD. DNA for the CDR3: TGTACCACAGGGATTCGTAATGAAAAACTGTTTTTT. The encoded protein is CTTGIRNEKLFF.

This clonotype was observed a handful of times. V gene TRBV20-1 combines with J gene TRBJ2-5; 9 bases fit TRBD1. With 4 bases clipped from V and 5 bases from J, the junction kept 5 bases outside the gene matches. Germline V gives CDR1 DFQATT, CDR2 SNEGSKA (reference sequence). The CDR3 covers 13 residues. The CDR3 loop reads CSATDRGAETQYF. CDR3 coding DNA: TGCAGTGCTACGGACAGGGGCGCGGAGACCCAGTACTTC.

As DNA, the CDR3 is TGTGCCAGCAGCACCGGGACAGGGACCTCACCCCTCCACTTT. This encodes CASSTGTGTSPLHF. The V and J genes are TRBV2 and TRBJ1-6, with TRBD1 matching over 9 bases. This CDR3 is built from 14 residues. Germline V CDR1 and CDR2: SNHLY, FYNNEI. Trimming cost V 6 bases and J 10 bases; bases outside gene matches: 7.

This clonotype has at least ten counts. V and J are TRBV29-1 and TRBJ2-5; D possibly corresponds to TRBD1 (6 bases). V was shortened by 6 bases and J by 5 bases, with 13 bases between the two germline ends. This CDR3 has 12 amino acids. Germline V gene data show CDR1 as SQVTM and CDR2 as ANQGSEA. CDR3: CSVTQGGETQYF. The DNA for the CDR3 is TGCAGCGTCACACAGGGCGGTGAGACCCAGTACTTC.

This clonotype has only a few counts. The chain has TRBV9 and TRBJ2-7, with 7 positions matching TRBD2. V gave up 4 bases and J gave up 0 bases; unmatched junction bases: 7. Per germline, CDR1 SGDLS and CDR2 YYNGEE. CDR3 size: 15 residues. The CDR3 nucleotides are TGTGCCAGCAGCTTGACGGGGGACTACTCCTACGAGCAGTACTTC. Translated: CASSLTGDYSYEQYF.

Regarding this clonotype: The junction does not match germline at one end; this may be a read error. This sequence joins TRBV7-3 and TRBJ1-5, with 8 bases fitting TRBD1. Germline CDR1 and CDR2: SGHTA and FQGTGA. The CDR3 contains 15 residues. CDR3 sequence: CASSSMDRANQPQHF. Here the CDR3 DNA reads TGCGCCAGCAGCTCGATGGACAGGGCGAATCAGCCCCAGCATTTT. Full variable domain (outside the CDR3, taken from reference TRBV7-3 and TRBJ1-5): GAGVSQTPSNKVTEKGKYVELRCDPISGHTALYWYRQSLGQGPEFLIYFQGTGAADDSGLPNDRFFAVRPEGSVSTLKIQRTERGDSAVYLCASSSMDRANQPQHFGDGTRLSIL.

There are a few counts of this clonotype. The chain uses TRBV20-1 and TRBJ2-2; weak D call: TRBD1 (5 bases). V was trimmed by 0 bases and J by 4 bases, leaving 9 bases between them. CDR3 length: 14 amino acids. Germline V gives CDR1 DFQATT, CDR2 SNEGSKA (reference sequence). The CDR3: CSARDVQVTGELFF. For the CDR3, the DNA is TGCAGTGCTAGAGATGTACAGGTCACCGGGGAGCTGTTTTTT.

This chain joins TRBV25-1 and TRBJ1-6; TRBD1 might be the D (5 bases). V lost 5 bases and J lost 0, with 17 bases in between. This CDR3 contains 18 residues. The germline CDR1 and CDR2 sequences are MGHDK and SYGVNS. CDR3 region: CASSLGTPVSSYNSPLHF. The CDR3 nucleotides are TGTGCCAGCAGTCTAGGGACTCCGGTGAGCTCCTATAATTCACCCCTCCACTTT. Combining the CDR3 with reference TRBV25-1 and TRBJ1-6 gives the whole variable domain EADIYQTPRYLVIGTGKKITLECSQTMGHDKMYWYQQDPGMELHLIHYSYGVNSTEKGDLSSESTVSRIRTEHFPLTLESARPSHTSQYLCASSLGTPVSSYNSPLHFGNGTRLTVT.

This clonotype appeared a few times. This chain links TRBV9 with TRBJ2-5; unclear D gene. CDR3 length equals 15 residues. Germline V gene lookup returns CDR1 SGDLS and CDR2 YYNGEE. The V and J ends lost 4 bases and 0 bases respectively, with 13 bases between them. CDR3 coding DNA: TGTGCCAGCAGCCATGGGCAGGCAAACCAAGAGACCCAGTACTTC. Translated: CASSHGQANQETQYF.

On this clonotype: The conserved phenylalanine or tryptophan normally closing the CDR3 is absent here, so this likely arose from a read error. The limits of the CDR3 on the DNA are not certain, so only TCRdb's listed CDR3 is given. This chain links TRBV7-9 with TRBJ1-1; whether TRBD1, the table's D call, matches the DNA was not checked. CDR1 is SEHNR and CDR2 is FQNEAQ in the germline V gene (reference sequence). Inclusive of both ends, the CDR3 amounts to 9 amino acids. The CDR3 reads CASANPRDR.

As to this clonotype: A much larger clonotype is one base distant, so this may be a read error. This chain joins TRBV7-9 and TRBJ2-6, with TRBD2 as a possible D gene (7 bases). The CDR3 totals 17 residues. Germline V gives CDR1 SEHNR, CDR2 FQNEAQ (reference sequence). V dropped 5 bases and J dropped 8 bases, with 22 bases sitting between them. The CDR3 loop is CASSPRWGGGSTNVLTF. CDR3 coding DNA: TGTGCCAGCAGCCCGCGTTGGGGAGGGGGTAGTACCAACGTCCTGACTTTC.

The rearrangement joins TRBV20-1 to TRBJ1-4; D is perhaps TRBD1 (5 bases). Per the germline V gene, CDR1 is DFQATT and CDR2 is SNEGSKA (reference sequence). V lost 0 bases and J lost 5, with 7 bases in between. The CDR3 runs 13 residues. Here the CDR3 reads CSARETENEKLFF. The CDR3 nucleotides read TGCAGTGCTAGAGAGACAGAAAATGAAAAACTGTTTTTT.